This T cell receptor beta chain emerged from a study of shared clonotypes between healthy human individuals. TCRdb keeps only in-frame clones here, not all; method: immunoSEQ multiplex PCR. Among 1,400,000 or so clones, around 98.5% were seen once, and the ten largest hold roughly 0.36%. General observations from the study: What naive subsets generally showed was a larger estimated richness than memory subsets showed. In contrast to clonotypes shared by all four donors, non-shared clonotypes had lower generation probabilities. How much donors shared clonotypes was expected to be affected by sequencing depth. Among several donors, roughly 5% of naive CD4 clonotypes were found in common.

The table lists this clone with a count of one. Its matching antigen is unknown. This TCR came from a man aged 30-40 years in good health. What was sequenced was naive CD4+ T cells sorted from blood. Subset: CD45RA+ positively selected.

The CDR3 DNA sequence: TGTGCCAGCAGCTCCTGGGGGGCGCCGGTATCTGGAAACACCATATATTTT. Amino acids: CASSSWGAPVSGNTIYF. The rearrangement uses TRBV7-9 and TRBJ1-3; tentatively, D is TRBD1 (6 bases). Germline V gene data show CDR1 as SEHNR and CDR2 as FQNEAQ (reference sequence). V lost 4 bases and J 1 base, leaving 17 bases between the germline ends. The CDR3 covers 17 residues.